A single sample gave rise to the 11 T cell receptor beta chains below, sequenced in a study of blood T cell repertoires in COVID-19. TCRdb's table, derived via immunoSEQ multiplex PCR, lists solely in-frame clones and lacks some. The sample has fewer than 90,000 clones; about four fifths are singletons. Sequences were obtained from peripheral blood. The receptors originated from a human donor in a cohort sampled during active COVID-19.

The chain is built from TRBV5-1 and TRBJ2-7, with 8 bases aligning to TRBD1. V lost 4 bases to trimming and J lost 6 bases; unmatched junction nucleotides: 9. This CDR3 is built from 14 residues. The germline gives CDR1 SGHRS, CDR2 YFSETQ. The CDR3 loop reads CASSPGQGQGEQYF. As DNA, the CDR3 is TGCGCCAGCAGCCCTGGACAGGGCCAGGGCGAGCAGTACTTC. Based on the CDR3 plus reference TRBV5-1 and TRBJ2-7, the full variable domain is KAGVTQTPRYLIKTRGQQVTLSCSPISGHRSVSWYQQTPGQGLQFLFEYFSETQRNKGNFPGRFSGRQFSNSRSEMNVSTLELGDSALYLCASSPGQGQGEQYFGPGTRLTVT.

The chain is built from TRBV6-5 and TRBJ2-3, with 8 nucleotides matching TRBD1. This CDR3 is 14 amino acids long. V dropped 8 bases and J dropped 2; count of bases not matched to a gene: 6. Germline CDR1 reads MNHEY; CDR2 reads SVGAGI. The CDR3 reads CASGDRGPTDTQYF. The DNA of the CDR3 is TGTGCCAGCGGCGACAGGGGCCCCACAGATACGCAGTATTTT.

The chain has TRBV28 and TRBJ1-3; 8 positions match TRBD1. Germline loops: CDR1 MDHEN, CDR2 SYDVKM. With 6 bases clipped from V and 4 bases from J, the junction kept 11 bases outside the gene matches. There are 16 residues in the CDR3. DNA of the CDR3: TGTGCCAGCAGCCTCCCAGTAGGACAGGGCGGAAACACCATATATTTT. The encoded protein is CASSLPVGQGGNTIYF. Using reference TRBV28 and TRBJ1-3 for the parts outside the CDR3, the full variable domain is DVKVTQSSRYLVKRTGEKVFLECVQDMDHENMFWYRQDPGLGLRLIYFSYDVKMKEKGDIPEGYSVSREKKERFSLILESASTNQTSMYLCASSLPVGQGGNTIYFGEGSWLTVV.

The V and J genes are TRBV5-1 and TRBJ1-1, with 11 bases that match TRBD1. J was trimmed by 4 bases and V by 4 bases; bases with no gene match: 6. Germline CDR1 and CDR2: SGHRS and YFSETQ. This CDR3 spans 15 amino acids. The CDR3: CASSTGQGARTEAFF. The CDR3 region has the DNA TGCGCCAGCAGCACCGGACAGGGGGCGCGCACTGAAGCTTTCTTT.

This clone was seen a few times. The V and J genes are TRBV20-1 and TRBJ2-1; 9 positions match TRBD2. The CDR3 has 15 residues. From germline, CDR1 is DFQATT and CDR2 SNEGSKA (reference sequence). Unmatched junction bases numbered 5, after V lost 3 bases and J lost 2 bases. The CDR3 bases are TGCAGTGCTAGTTTGCGGGGGGGCCCCTACAATGAGCAGTTCTTC. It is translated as CSASLRGGPYNEQFF.

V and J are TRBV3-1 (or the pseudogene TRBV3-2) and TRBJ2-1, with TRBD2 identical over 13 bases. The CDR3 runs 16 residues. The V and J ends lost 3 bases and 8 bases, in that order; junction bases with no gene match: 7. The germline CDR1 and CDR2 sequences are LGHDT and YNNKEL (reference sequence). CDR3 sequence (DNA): TGTGCCAGCAGCCACCTACTAGCGGGAGGGCCCGATGAGCAGTTCTTC. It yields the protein CASSHLLAGGPDEQFF.

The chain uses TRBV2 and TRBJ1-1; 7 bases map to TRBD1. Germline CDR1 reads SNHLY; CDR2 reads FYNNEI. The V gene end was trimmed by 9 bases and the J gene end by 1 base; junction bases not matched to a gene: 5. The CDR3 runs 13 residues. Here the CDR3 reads CASTGQRNTEAFF. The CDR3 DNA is TGTGCCAGTACGGGACAGAGGAACACTGAAGCTTTCTTT.

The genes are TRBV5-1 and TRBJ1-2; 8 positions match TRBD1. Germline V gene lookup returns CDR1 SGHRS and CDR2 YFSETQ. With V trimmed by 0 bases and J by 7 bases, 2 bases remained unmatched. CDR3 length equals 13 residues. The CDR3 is CASSLDRGSGYTF. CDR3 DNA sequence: TGCGCCAGCAGCTTGGACAGGGGGAGTGGCTACACCTTC.

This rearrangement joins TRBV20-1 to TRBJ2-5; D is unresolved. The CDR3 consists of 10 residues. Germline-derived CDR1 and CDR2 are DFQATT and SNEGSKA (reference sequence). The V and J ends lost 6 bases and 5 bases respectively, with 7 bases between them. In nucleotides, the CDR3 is TGCAGTGCGGGCAGGGAGACCCAGTACTTC. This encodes CSAGRETQYF.

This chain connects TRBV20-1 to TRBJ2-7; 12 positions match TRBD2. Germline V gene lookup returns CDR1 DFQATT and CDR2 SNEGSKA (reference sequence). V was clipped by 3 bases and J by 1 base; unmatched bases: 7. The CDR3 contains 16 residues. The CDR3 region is CSASPTSGRSSYEQYF. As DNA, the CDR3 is TGCAGTGCTAGTCCTACTAGCGGGAGGTCGTCCTACGAGCAGTACTTC.

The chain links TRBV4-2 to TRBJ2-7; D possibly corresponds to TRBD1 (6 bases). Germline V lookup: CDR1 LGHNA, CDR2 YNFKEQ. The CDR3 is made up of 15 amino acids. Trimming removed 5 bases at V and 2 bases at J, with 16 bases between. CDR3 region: CASSTGQQLTYEQYF. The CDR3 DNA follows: TGTGCCAGCAGCACAGGACAGCAACTAACCTACGAGCAGTACTTC.